The 2 T cell receptor beta chains below were found in one sample sequenced in a study of T cells after yellow fever vaccination. From the 5' RACE reads, TCRdb called clonotypes with MiXCR, one entry per CDR3 protein. The sample yields around 100,000 distinct CDR3 sequences, roughly 8.9% seen once. This material consisted of CD8+ T cells sorted from PBMCs, taken 45 days after the yellow fever booster vaccination. Receptors were obtained from a man in his thirties or forties who received the YFV17D yellow fever vaccine.

There are many counts of this clonotype. V gene TRBV20-1 combines with J gene TRBJ2-7, with TRBD1 matching 7 bases. The CDR3 is 13 amino acids. Germline CDR1 is DFQATT and CDR2 is SNEGSKA (reference sequence). V shed 4 bases and J 2 bases; nucleotides not matched to a gene: 5. CDR3 sequence reads: CSAIAGQAYEQYF. For the CDR3, the DNA is TGCAGTGCTATAGCCGGACAGGCCTACGAGCAGTACTTC.

This clonotype came up many times. The V gene is TRBV27, the J gene TRBJ2-5; D may be TRBD2 (6 bases). Trimming removed 6 bases at V and 2 bases at J, with 13 bases between. This CDR3 has 14 amino acids. Germline CDR1 and CDR2: MNHEY and SMNVEV (reference sequence). CDR3 sequence reads: CASSQFGGQETQYF. The DNA of the CDR3 is TGTGCCAGCAGCCAATTTGGAGGGCAAGAGACCCAGTACTTC.